A selection of T cell receptor beta chains follows, all from one sample in a study of blood T cell repertoires in COVID-19. Assay: immunoSEQ multiplex PCR; the TCRdb copy retains only in-frame clones and omits some. The sample records about 190,000 clones, roughly 90% being singletons. Source material: peripheral blood. The receptor set was obtained from a woman between 40 and 50 years old who had recovered from COVID-19. Each CDR3 is given with its conserved first and last residue. Each record gives: V gene, D gene, J gene, clone size, CDR3 DNA, CDR3 protein. A D gene is named only where the DNA matches it firmly. Clone size is stated in some rows and not others, as once, few, many or a class when expanded.

V gene: TRBV20-1; D gene: NA; J gene: TRBJ2-7; clone size: NA; CDR3 DNA: TGCAGTGCTAGTGGTCAGGGATCACCCTACGAGCAGTACTTC; CDR3 protein: CSASGQGSPYEQYF
V gene: TRBV19; D gene: TRBD1; J gene: TRBJ2-2; clone size: NA; CDR3 DNA: TGTGCCAAAAATCTGACAGGGGGATGGACCGGGGAGCTGTTTTTT; CDR3 protein: CAKNLTGGWTGELFF
V gene: TRBV7-2; D gene: NA; J gene: TRBJ1-1; clone size: NA; CDR3 DNA: TGTGCCAGCAGCTCCGGGTTTCAGGGCTCTGAAGCTTTCTTT; CDR3 protein: CASSSGFQGSEAFF
V gene: TRBV4-3; D gene: NA; J gene: TRBJ2-1; clone size: NA; CDR3 DNA: TGCGCCAGCAGCCAAGGACACCAGGGCTACAATGAGCAGTTCTTC; CDR3 protein: CASSQGHQGYNEQFF
V gene: TRBV28; D gene: NA; J gene: TRBJ2-1; clone size: NA; CDR3 DNA: TGTGCCAGCAGTTCATCAGAGGCAGACAATGAGCAGTTCTTC; CDR3 protein: CASSSSEADNEQFF
V gene: TRBV7-9; D gene: NA; J gene: TRBJ2-4; clone size: NA; CDR3 DNA: TGTGCCAGCAGCCCACCCCCGGGACAAAAAAACATTCAGTACTTC; CDR3 protein: CASSPPPGQKNIQYF
V gene: TRBV24-1; D gene: NA; J gene: TRBJ2-3; clone size: once; CDR3 DNA: TGTGCCACCAGTGATTCACCCGGGACACCGAATACGCAGTATTTT; CDR3 protein: CATSDSPGTPNTQYF
V gene: TRBV28; D gene: NA; J gene: TRBJ1-1; clone size: NA; CDR3 DNA: TGTGCCACAGTAATGAACACTGAAGCTTTCTTT; CDR3 protein: CATVMNTEAFF
V gene: TRBV3-1/TRBV3-2; D gene: NA; J gene: TRBJ1-1; clone size: NA; CDR3 DNA: TGTGCCAGCAGCCACCAAGGAAGGGGGACTGAAGCTTTCTTT; CDR3 protein: CASSHQGRGTEAFF
V gene: TRBV5-1; D gene: NA; J gene: TRBJ2-5; clone size: NA; CDR3 DNA: TGCGCCAGCAGCTTGGGCAGTTCAGAGACCCAGTACTTC; CDR3 protein: CASSLGSSETQYF
V gene: TRBV28; D gene: TRBD2; J gene: TRBJ2-7; clone size: once; CDR3 DNA: TGTGCCAGCAGTTTACTAGCGGGAGCCTCCGAGCAGTACTTC; CDR3 protein: CASSLLAGASEQYF
V gene: TRBV29-1; D gene: NA; J gene: TRBJ2-2; clone size: NA; CDR3 DNA: TGCAGCGTTTGGAGGGGTGGCGGGGAGCTGTTTTTT; CDR3 protein: CSVWRGGGELFF
V gene: TRBV6-5; D gene: NA; J gene: TRBJ2-7; clone size: NA; CDR3 DNA: TGTGCCAGCAGTTACGCCGGGACTGTGGGTTCCGAGCAGTACTTC; CDR3 protein: CASSYAGTVGSEQYF
V gene: TRBV7-9; D gene: NA; J gene: TRBJ1-2; clone size: few; CDR3 DNA: TGTGCCAGCAGCTTAGATCTCTATGGCTACACCTTC; CDR3 protein: CASSLDLYGYTF
V gene: TRBV10-3; D gene: NA; J gene: TRBJ2-4; clone size: NA; CDR3 DNA: TGTTTCAATCACGGAGGGAATGGGAACATTCAGTACTTC; CDR3 protein: CFNHGGNGNIQYF
V gene: TRBV28; D gene: NA; J gene: TRBJ2-7; clone size: NA; CDR3 DNA: TGTGCCAGCAAAGGGGCAGAAACCTACGAGCAGTACTTC; CDR3 protein: CASKGAETYEQYF
V gene: TRBV6-5; D gene: NA; J gene: TRBJ2-2; clone size: NA; CDR3 DNA: TGTGCCAGCAGTTACTCGCGGACAGTAGGCACCGGGGAGCTGTTTTTT; CDR3 protein: CASSYSRTVGTGELFF
V gene: TRBV29-1; D gene: NA; J gene: TRBJ2-2; clone size: NA; CDR3 DNA: TGCAGCGTTGACGGGGGACTGAACACCGGGGAGCTGTTTTTT; CDR3 protein: CSVDGGLNTGELFF
V gene: TRBV18; D gene: NA; J gene: TRBJ1-2; clone size: NA; CDR3 DNA: TGTGCCAGCTCACCCAACTCTCCAGGGGACTATGGCTACACCTTC; CDR3 protein: CASSPNSPGDYGYTF
V gene: TRBV18; D gene: NA; J gene: TRBJ1-3; clone size: once; CDR3 DNA: TGTGCCAGCTCAGCGGACAGTAGCTCAGACACCATATATTTT; CDR3 protein: CASSADSSSDTIYF
V gene: TRBV28; D gene: NA; J gene: TRBJ1-1; clone size: NA; CDR3 DNA: TGTGCCAGCAGGCGATCTAAATCAGGAGGGCCAGCAGCGAACACTGAAGCTTTCTTT; CDR3 protein: CASRRSKSGGPAANTEAFF
V gene: TRBV5-1; D gene: NA; J gene: TRBJ2-5; clone size: NA; CDR3 DNA: TGCGCCAGCAGCTTGGCAGGGCACGAGACCCAGTACTTC; CDR3 protein: CASSLAGHETQYF
V gene: TRBV5-4; D gene: TRBD1; J gene: TRBJ1-2; clone size: NA; CDR3 DNA: TGTGCCAGCACCTTTGGTATGGGGGACAGAGATAACTATGGCTACACCTTC; CDR3 protein: CASTFGMGDRDNYGYTF
V gene: TRBV30; D gene: NA; J gene: TRBJ1-5; clone size: NA; CDR3 DNA: TGTGCCTGGAGTGTACTCAGGGTTCAAGATGGCAATCAGCCCCAGCATTTT; CDR3 protein: CAWSVLRVQDGNQPQHF
V gene: TRBV6-2/TRBV6-3; D gene: TRBD1; J gene: TRBJ2-7; clone size: NA; CDR3 DNA: TGTGCCAGCAGTACTCCGGGACAGTCCTACGAGCAGTACTTC; CDR3 protein: CASSTPGQSYEQYF
V gene: TRBV3-1/TRBV3-2; D gene: NA; J gene: TRBJ1-1; clone size: NA; CDR3 DNA: TGTGCCAGCAGCCAAGGCGTTGGGAACACTGAAGCTTTCTTT; CDR3 protein: CASSQGVGNTEAFF
V gene: TRBV18; D gene: NA; J gene: TRBJ2-5; clone size: NA; CDR3 DNA: TGTGCCAGCTCAGACATCGGACAGGGAGGGAAGACCCAGTACTTC; CDR3 protein: CASSDIGQGGKTQYF
V gene: TRBV7-2; D gene: NA; J gene: TRBJ2-7; clone size: NA; CDR3 DNA: TGTGCCAGCAGCTATCCTTCCGGGACTTACAGCTCCTACGAGCAGTACTTC; CDR3 protein: CASSYPSGTYSSYEQYF
V gene: TRBV7-9; D gene: TRBD1; J gene: TRBJ2-7; clone size: NA; CDR3 DNA: TGTGCCAGCAGCCTAATAGGACAGGGTCAGTACTTC; CDR3 protein: CASSLIGQGQYF
V gene: TRBV28; D gene: NA; J gene: TRBJ2-2; clone size: NA; CDR3 DNA: TGTGCCAGCAGATCGACAGCCGTGTGGGCCGGGGAGCTGTTTTTT; CDR3 protein: CASRSTAVWAGELFF
V gene: TRBV11-1; D gene: NA; J gene: TRBJ1-2; clone size: NA; CDR3 DNA: TGTGCCAGCAGCTTAGAGGGGTATGGCTACACCTTC; CDR3 protein: CASSLEGYGYTF
V gene: TRBV27; D gene: NA; J gene: TRBJ2-6; clone size: NA; CDR3 DNA: TGTGCCAGCAGTTTATTAGCTGGGGCCAACGTCCTGACTTTC; CDR3 protein: CASSLLAGANVLTF
V gene: TRBV7-2; D gene: NA; J gene: TRBJ1-1; clone size: NA; CDR3 DNA: TGTGCCAGCAGCTTAGCGTCCGGGACTGAAGCTTTCTTT; CDR3 protein: CASSLASGTEAFF
V gene: TRBV5-8; D gene: NA; J gene: TRBJ1-5; clone size: NA; CDR3 DNA: TGTGCCAGCAGCCTTTTGGGGAGTAGCAATCAGCCCCAGCATTTT; CDR3 protein: CASSLLGSSNQPQHF
V gene: TRBV5-6; D gene: NA; J gene: TRBJ1-1; clone size: NA; CDR3 DNA: TGTGCCAGCAGCCTGGGGAGGTTCAACACTGAAGCTTTCTTT; CDR3 protein: CASSLGRFNTEAFF
V gene: TRBV9; D gene: NA; J gene: TRBJ1-1; clone size: NA; CDR3 DNA: TGTGCCAGCAGCGCGACAGGTAATTTAGGTGAAGCTTTCTTT; CDR3 protein: CASSATGNLGEAFF
V gene: TRBV19; D gene: TRBD2; J gene: TRBJ2-7; clone size: NA; CDR3 DNA: TGTGCCAGTAGTATAGAGGGGACTAGCGGGGCCTCCTACGAGCAGTACTTC; CDR3 protein: CASSIEGTSGASYEQYF
V gene: TRBV7-9; D gene: NA; J gene: TRBJ2-5; clone size: NA; CDR3 DNA: TGTGCCAGCAGCTTAGTCTCAGTCCAAGAGACCCAGTACTTC; CDR3 protein: CASSLVSVQETQYF
V gene: TRBV7-9; D gene: TRBD2; J gene: TRBJ2-2; clone size: NA; CDR3 DNA: TGTGCCAGCAGCTTAAGACTAGCGGGAGGGCCGCCCGGGGAGCTGTTTTTT; CDR3 protein: CASSLRLAGGPPGELFF
V gene: TRBV15; D gene: TRBD2; J gene: TRBJ2-7; clone size: NA; CDR3 DNA: TGTGCCACCGGATATAGCGGGAGCTACGAGCAGTACTTC; CDR3 protein: CATGYSGSYEQYF
V gene: TRBV7-2; D gene: NA; J gene: TRBJ1-2; clone size: NA; CDR3 DNA: TGTGCCAGCAGCTTGAGGAACTATGGCTACACCTTC; CDR3 protein: CASSLRNYGYTF
V gene: TRBV15; D gene: TRBD2; J gene: TRBJ2-7; clone size: NA; CDR3 DNA: TGTGCCACCAGCAGAGATCTGGGGGGGACCAACTCCTACGAGCAGTACTTC; CDR3 protein: CATSRDLGGTNSYEQYF
V gene: TRBV11-3; D gene: NA; J gene: TRBJ2-5; clone size: once; CDR3 DNA: TGTGCCAGCAGCCCGCAGCCAGGGAATACAGAGACCCAGTACTTC; CDR3 protein: CASSPQPGNTETQYF
V gene: TRBV4-3; D gene: TRBD2; J gene: TRBJ2-2; clone size: NA; CDR3 DNA: TGCGCCAGCAGCCATTTGTATACGGGAGGGCCGAACACCGGGGAGCTGTTTTTT; CDR3 protein: CASSHLYTGGPNTGELFF
V gene: TRBV5-1; D gene: TRBD1; J gene: TRBJ1-5; clone size: NA; CDR3 DNA: TGCGCCAGCAGCCCATGGACAGGGAAAAATCAGCCCCAGCATTTT; CDR3 protein: CASSPWTGKNQPQHF
V gene: TRBV15; D gene: NA; J gene: TRBJ2-7; clone size: NA; CDR3 DNA: TGTGCCACCAGCAGGGGAGGAGCCCGGACCTACGAGCAGTACTTC; CDR3 protein: CATSRGGARTYEQYF
V gene: TRBV3-1/TRBV3-2; D gene: NA; J gene: TRBJ2-2; clone size: NA; CDR3 DNA: TGTGCCAGCAGCCAGCACAGGGCGACCGGGGAGCTGTTTTTT; CDR3 protein: CASSQHRATGELFF
V gene: TRBV6-5; D gene: NA; J gene: TRBJ1-5; clone size: NA; CDR3 DNA: TGTGCCAGCAGCCCGAAGGGGGTGCTTCAGCCCCAGCATTTT; CDR3 protein: CASSPKGVLQPQHF
V gene: TRBV18; D gene: NA; J gene: TRBJ2-7; clone size: NA; CDR3 DNA: TGTGCCAGCTCACTAGGACAGACCTACGAGCAGTACTTC; CDR3 protein: CASSLGQTYEQYF
V gene: TRBV27; D gene: TRBD1; J gene: TRBJ2-6; clone size: NA; CDR3 DNA: TGTGCCAGCAGTTTATACTGGGACAGGGCCTACTCTGGGGCCAACGTCCTGACTTTC; CDR3 protein: CASSLYWDRAYSGANVLTF
V gene: TRBV4-1; D gene: NA; J gene: TRBJ2-4; clone size: NA; CDR3 DNA: TGCGCCAGCAGCCAAAAGGACTATCTAGCCAAAAACATTCAGTACTTC; CDR3 protein: CASSQKDYLAKNIQYF
V gene: TRBV3-1/TRBV3-2; D gene: NA; J gene: TRBJ2-7; clone size: NA; CDR3 DNA: TGTGCCAGCAGCCGGGCGCCCTCCTACGAGCAGTACTTC; CDR3 protein: CASSRAPSYEQYF
V gene: TRBV21-1; D gene: NA; J gene: TRBJ2-2; clone size: NA; CDR3 DNA: TGTGCCAGCAGCAAAGGGCTAGGACTAGCGGGAGGTACCGGGGAGCTGTTTTTT; CDR3 protein: CASSKGLGLAGGTGELFF